A single sample is the source of the 24 T cell receptor beta chains below, sequenced in a study of OX40 agonist ivuxolimab in advanced cancers. The protocol was immunoSEQ multiplex PCR, while the TCRdb copy is restricted to in-frame clones and leaves out a portion. The sample lists approximately 58,000 clones, 79% occurring once. The sample consisted of CD4+ or CD8+ T cells sorted from blood, taken in a trial of the OX40 agonist ivuxolimab. Receptor source: an adult with an advanced solid tumor such as melanoma, head and neck, liver or kidney cancer.

The V call is TRBV6-5, the J call TRBJ2-7; possibly TRBD2 for D (6 bases). Germline assignment: CDR1 MNHEY and CDR2 SVGAGI. Trimming removed 6 bases from V and 6 bases from J, with 21 bases in between. There are 15 residues in the CDR3. CDR3 sequence reads: CASRGGVADRGEQYF. CDR3 DNA: TGTGCCAGCAGGGGCGGAGTAGCGGACCGAGGCGAGCAGTACTTC.

The chain has TRBV6-1 and TRBJ1-2; TRBD1 matches 8 bases. CDR1 is MNHNS and CDR2 is SASEGT in the germline V gene. This CDR3 has 15 amino acids. J was trimmed by 0 bases and V by 2 bases; bases with no gene match: 2. The CDR3 sequence: CASSEPTGANYGYTF. DNA for the CDR3: TGTGCCAGCAGTGAACCGACAGGGGCTAACTATGGCTACACCTTC.

This chain uses TRBV7-6 with TRBJ1-5; 10 bases match TRBD1. CDR3 length equals 15 residues. Germline values: CDR1 SGHVS, CDR2 FNYEAQ. V was pared by 1 base and J by 7 bases, with 4 bases of the junction left unmatched. Here the CDR3 DNA reads TGTGCCAGCAGCTTAGATGGGACAGGGGCCCAGCCCCAGCATTTT. Its translation is CASSLDGTGAQPQHF.

V is TRBV28 and J is TRBJ2-1; 7 positions agree with TRBD1. The germline V gene has CDR1 MDHEN and CDR2 SYDVKM. The V gene end was trimmed by 6 bases and the J gene end by 7 bases; junction bases not matched to a gene: 9. This CDR3 is built from 14 residues. Here the CDR3 reads CASSSKGGWNEQFF. The CDR3, as DNA: TGTGCCAGCAGCTCAAAAGGGGGCTGGAATGAGCAGTTCTTC.

The chain is built from TRBV4-1 and TRBJ2-3; 9 bases line up with TRBD2. CDR1 and CDR2 (germline): MGHRA, YSYEKL. J was trimmed by 7 bases and V by 1 base; bases with no gene match: 6. This CDR3 is built from 15 residues. The CDR3 here is CASSQGPSGTYTQYF. Here the CDR3 DNA reads TGCGCCAGCAGCCAAGGGCCTAGCGGGACATATACGCAGTATTTT.

This chain links TRBV5-1 with TRBJ1-2; 7 positions match TRBD1. Losses at the gene ends were 6 bases for V and 3 bases for J; bases not matched to a gene: 8. CDR3 size: 14 residues. Per the germline V gene, CDR1 is SGHRS and CDR2 is YFSETQ. The CDR3 loop is CASTAGQDYYGYTF. Written as DNA, the CDR3 is TGCGCCAGCACCGCCGGACAGGACTACTATGGCTACACCTTC.

The chain combines TRBV28 with TRBJ2-3; 12 nucleotides agree with TRBD2. The CDR3 contains 15 residues. Germline CDR1 reads MDHEN; CDR2 reads SYDVKM. J lost 3 bases, V lost 6 bases, and 4 bases had no gene match. This CDR3 is CASRQGLAGTDTQYF. CDR3 sequence (DNA): TGTGCCAGCAGACAAGGACTAGCGGGAACAGATACGCAGTATTTT.

The chain has TRBV7-8 and TRBJ1-5; 8 bases are shared with TRBD1. Germline V CDR1 and CDR2: SGHVS, FQNEAQ. The V and J ends lost 5 bases and 9 bases, in that order; junction bases with no gene match: 15. This CDR3 has 16 amino acids. The CDR3 nucleotides are TGTGCCAGCAGCGCATCAGGGGGCAAATCGTTAGGGCCCCAGCATTTT. It specifies CASSASGGKSLGPQHF.

The chain recombines TRBV5-5 with TRBJ1-5; D is possibly TRBD1 (5 bases). CDR3 length: 15 residues. Germline-derived CDR1 and CDR2 are SGHKS and YYEKEE (reference sequence). Trimming took off 4 bases at V and 1 base at J, with 12 bases between the two ends. CDR3 DNA sequence: TGTGCCAGCAGCCCGGACACTGGAAGCAATCAGCCCCAGCATTTT. Translated, it gives CASSPDTGSNQPQHF.

By sample fraction, this clone is medium-sized. V and J are TRBV11-3 and TRBJ2-3; possible D gene TRBD2, 6 bases. Per the germline V gene, CDR1 is SGHNT and CDR2 is YENEEA. This CDR3 comprises 15 residues. Trimming left V 2 bases short and J 2 bases short, with 11 bases between. Written as DNA, the CDR3 is TGTGCCAGCAGCTTAATGGGACTCAACACAGATACGCAGTATTTT. Translating it yields CASSLMGLNTDTQYF.

The rearrangement uses TRBV6-6 and TRBJ2-6; D gene ambiguous. Looked up from germline, CDR1 is MNHNY and CDR2 is SVGAGI (reference sequence). Trimming cost V 2 bases and J 2 bases, with 7 bases left between them. The CDR3 has 15 residues. CDR3 amino acids: CASSYGRTGANVLTF. The CDR3 nucleotides read TGTGCCAGCAGTTACGGGCGAACTGGGGCCAACGTCCTGACTTTC.

The chain employs TRBV6-5 and TRBJ2-1; 7 bases fit TRBD2. The V gene end was trimmed by 8 bases and the J gene end by 4 bases; junction bases not matched to a gene: 8. This CDR3 has 14 residues. Looked up from germline, CDR1 is MNHEY and CDR2 is SVGAGI. The CDR3 here is CASLRPGGYNEQFF. In DNA form, the CDR3 reads TGTGCCAGCTTGCGGCCGGGGGGTTACAATGAGCAGTTCTTC.

This clone was detected only a few times. The chain uses TRBV16 and TRBJ1-5; the D gene is possibly TRBD1 (5 bases). The CDR3 has 14 residues. V dropped 5 bases and J dropped 0 bases, with 8 bases sitting between them. Per the germline V gene, CDR1 is KGHSY and CDR2 is FQNENV. The CDR3: CASSIGASNQPQHF. CDR3 DNA: TGTGCCAGCAGCATTGGGGCTAGCAATCAGCCCCAGCATTTT.

This rearrangement joins TRBV7-2 to TRBJ1-4; D is unresolved. The CDR3 loop spans 15 amino acids. From germline, CDR1 is SGHTA and CDR2 FQGNSA. Deletions cut 3 bases from V and 8 bases from J, with 16 bases between. CDR3 sequence: CASSFSQLGGEKLFF. Written as DNA, the CDR3 is TGTGCCAGCAGCTTTTCTCAATTAGGAGGCGAAAAACTGTTTTTT.

V gene TRBV9 combines with J gene TRBJ1-3, with D unresolved. CDR1 SGDLS and CDR2 YYNGEE come from the germline V gene. Trimming left V 0 bases short and J 2 bases short, with 12 bases between. The CDR3 length is 16 residues. CDR3: CASSVGAAATGNTIYF. The DNA for the CDR3 is TGTGCCAGCAGCGTAGGGGCCGCGGCCACTGGAAACACCATATATTTT.

V usage is TRBV4-3 and J usage is TRBJ1-5, with a tentative D call TRBD1 (6 bases). V lost 0 bases, J lost 6 bases, and 15 bases lay in between. The length of the CDR3 is 16 residues. Germline CDR1 reads LGHNA; CDR2 reads YSLEER. DNA of the CDR3: TGCGCCAGCAGCCAAGATTATACAGGGAGAGGTCAGCCCCAGCATTTT. Translated: CASSQDYTGRGQPQHF.

The genes are TRBV18 and TRBJ2-6; D unclear. Germline V lookup: CDR1 KGHSH, CDR2 LQKENI. V lost 3 bases and J lost 0, with 15 bases in between. CDR3 length: 18 residues. CDR3 nucleotide sequence: TGTGCCAGCTCACCGCGTGTACTCCTGAGCTCTGGGGCCAACGTCCTGACTTTC. Its protein is CASSPRVLLSSGANVLTF.

The chain combines TRBV2 with TRBJ2-3; 10 bases line up with TRBD2. Germline lookup yields CDR1 SNHLY and CDR2 FYNNEI. Germline trimming cut 7 bases from V and 4 bases from J; bases unmatched to any gene: 5. CDR3 length: 14 amino acids. CDR3: CASKSGRAADTQYF. CDR3 nucleotides: TGTGCCAGCAAGAGCGGGAGGGCCGCAGATACGCAGTATTTT.

The genes are TRBV5-4 and TRBJ1-3, with a tentative D call TRBD1 (5 bases). V lost 1 base and J 0 bases, leaving 23 bases between the germline ends. The CDR3 contains 20 residues. Germline V gives CDR1 SGHNT, CDR2 YYREEE (reference sequence). The CDR3 loop is CASSLSHLSPSGTSGNTIYF. The CDR3 region has the DNA TGTGCCAGCAGCTTGTCCCACCTATCACCTTCAGGGACCTCTGGAAACACCATATATTTT.

Remarks on this clone: A read error may account for a junction end that differs from germline. The chain uses TRBV6-4 and TRBJ1-1, with D maybe TRBD1 (5 bases). The CDR3 covers 16 residues. Germline V gene sequence: CDR1 MRHNA, CDR2 SNTAGT. The CDR3 is CAGSDSQGGLRTEAFF. The CDR3 region has the DNA TGTGCCGGCAGTGACTCGCAGGGCGGGTTGAGGACTGAAGCTTTCTTT.

This clone was counted only a few times. The V call is TRBV30, the J call TRBJ2-7, with D possibly being TRBD1 (5 bases). Germline values: CDR1 GTSNPN, CDR2 SVGIG (reference sequence). Trimming shortened V by 0 bases and J by 7 bases, and 13 bases separated the two germline ends. There are 13 residues in the CDR3. The CDR3 region is CAWSVQAGREQYF. The DNA for the CDR3 is TGTGCCTGGAGTGTACAGGCAGGGCGGGAGCAGTACTTC.

The chain couples TRBV19 to TRBJ1-4; 9 bases align to TRBD1. J lost 0 bases, V lost 2 bases, and 7 bases had no gene match. In germline, CDR1 is LNHDA, CDR2 SQIVND (reference sequence). The CDR3 contains 18 residues. This CDR3 reads CASSITGTGLATNEKLFF. The CDR3 DNA reads TGTGCCAGTAGTATAACCGGGACAGGGCTTGCAACTAATGAAAAACTGTTTTTT.

The chain is built from TRBV4-2 and TRBJ1-1; 8 bases agree with TRBD1. The CDR3 consists of 13 residues. V dropped 4 bases and J dropped 8; count of bases not matched to a gene: 6. The germline gives CDR1 LGHNA, CDR2 YNFKEQ. CDR3 sequence (DNA): TGTGCCAGCAGCCTGTTTGGACAGGGCGAAGCTTTCTTT. It encodes CASSLFGQGEAFF.

V and J are TRBV7-2 and TRBJ2-7; D remains ambiguous. V was trimmed by 2 bases and J by 6 bases, leaving 11 bases between them. From germline, CDR1 is SGHTA and CDR2 FQGNSA. The CDR3 totals 13 residues. This chain's CDR3 is CASSLNPFGEQYF. CDR3 nucleotide sequence: TGTGCCAGCAGCTTAAACCCCTTCGGCGAGCAGTACTTC.